This T cell receptor (beta chain) was documented in a study of patients and donors after allogeneic stem cell transplantation. This clonotype was seen at least ten times. TCRdb redid the calling of the RT-PCR reads with MiXCR, one entry per CDR3 protein. Among fewer than 95,000 distinct CDR3 sequences, less than 5% were seen once, and the ten largest hold around 3%. Material: blood, either unsorted or a sorted T cell fraction (not recorded which). This clonotype originated in a human donor who was either an allogeneic HSCT recipient or a stem cell or donor lymphocyte infusion donor (not recorded which). It is not recorded whose cells these are; they may come from a transplant donor.

This CDR3 is CASSRTHEQFF. Here the CDR3 DNA reads TGTGCCAGCAGCCGCACGCATGAGCAGTTCTTC. The chain is built from TRBV3-1 and TRBJ2-1; D gene uncertain. Germline V CDR1 and CDR2: LGHDT, YNNKEL (reference sequence). V lost 4 bases, J lost 8 bases, and 6 bases lay in between. This CDR3 is built from 11 residues.